Shown below are 8 T cell receptor beta chains from a single sample sequenced in a study. Library preparation for bulk TCR sequencing followed a modified SMART protocol. One entry per CDR3 protein, called by TCRdb with MiXCR from the 5' RACE reads. The sample lists more than 130 distinct CDR3 sequences, over 9% seen once, with over 35% in the top ten. Sample: gluten tetramer+ CD4+ T cells from blood, taken while untreated, on a gluten-free diet, or during gluten challenge (not recorded which). The receptor source for this set is a female donor with celiac disease.

This clonotype is categorized as hyperexpanded. The J gene is TRBJ1-1, the V gene TRBV6-2 or TRBV6-3; no firm D call. Germline lookup yields CDR1 MNHEY and CDR2 SVGEGT. The CDR3 has 14 residues. V lost 7 bases, J lost 6 bases, and 18 bases lay in between. The CDR3 nucleotides are TGTGCCAGCATCTCCACCGCCCTTTCGTCTGAAGCTTTCTTT. Amino acids: CASISTALSSEAFF.

This clonotype is categorized as large. The chain uses TRBV29-1 and TRBJ2-3; D may correspond to TRBD1 or TRBD2 (5 bases each). This CDR3 comprises 14 residues. Trimming pared 3 bases from V and 2 bases from J, leaving 12 bases between. Germline lookup yields CDR1 SQVTM and CDR2 ANQGSEA. The DNA for the CDR3 is TGCAGCGTTGATCGTGGGGGTGACACAGATACGCAGTATTTT. Protein product: CSVDRGGDTDTQYF.

The gene calls are TRBV4-2 and TRBJ2-1; 9 bases are a match to TRBD1. From germline, CDR1 is LGHNA and CDR2 YNFKEQ. V trimming: 2 bases; J trimming: 10 bases; junction bases outside the gene matches: 9. The CDR3 spans 15 residues. The CDR3 DNA sequence: TGTGCCAGCAGCCAACCGGGACAGGGAGAGAAGGAGCAGTTCTTC. Translated, it gives CASSQPGQGEKEQFF.

By share, this clonotype ranks as hyperexpanded. The V and J genes are TRBV7-2 and TRBJ2-3; D remains ambiguous. V lost 5 bases and J 6 bases, leaving 12 bases between the germline ends. The CDR3 consists of 13 residues. Germline lookup yields CDR1 SGHTA and CDR2 FQGNSA. CDR3 residues: CASSIRFGDTQYF. The CDR3 coding sequence is TGTGCCAGCAGCATACGGTTCGGCGATACGCAGTATTTT.

The rearrangement joins TRBV29-1 to TRBJ2-3; possible D gene TRBD2, 5 bases. There are 12 residues in the CDR3. Germline CDR1 SQVTM, CDR2 ANQGSEA. Trimming pared 6 bases from V and 2 bases from J, leaving 9 bases between. The CDR3 region is CSVGAVTDTQYF. The CDR3, as DNA: TGCAGCGTGGGAGCGGTCACAGATACGCAGTATTTT.

Within the sample, this clonotype is large (0.1 to 1%). V and J are TRBV19 and TRBJ2-7; D gene ambiguous. The length of the CDR3 is 13 residues. The germline V and J ends were trimmed by 3 bases and 2 bases, with 8 bases remaining between them. CDR1 is LNHDA and CDR2 is SQIVND in the germline V gene (reference sequence). The CDR3 DNA sequence: TGTGCCAGTAGTATCTCCTGGACCTACGAGCAGTACTTC. This sequence encodes CASSISWTYEQYF.

Judged by abundance, this clonotype is hyperexpanded. The chain employs TRBV11-3 and TRBJ1-4, with D unclear. Germline-derived CDR1 and CDR2 are SGHNT and YENEEA. Trimming shortened V by 2 bases and J by 7 bases, and 14 bases separated the two germline ends. CDR3 length equals 15 residues. This CDR3 is CASSLTSAVGEKLFF. The CDR3 DNA reads as TGTGCCAGCAGCTTAACGTCGGCGGTGGGTGAAAAACTGTTTTTT.

In its sample, this clonotype is large. V and J are TRBV6-1 and TRBJ2-5; D unclear. Trimming took 8 bases from V and 2 from J, leaving 18 bases between them. The CDR3 length is 15 residues. Germline V gives CDR1 MNHNS, CDR2 SASEGT. DNA of the CDR3: TGTGCCAGCCATAGCCCCTTCGGTACTCAAGAGACCCAGTACTTC. Amino acid sequence: CASHSPFGTQETQYF.